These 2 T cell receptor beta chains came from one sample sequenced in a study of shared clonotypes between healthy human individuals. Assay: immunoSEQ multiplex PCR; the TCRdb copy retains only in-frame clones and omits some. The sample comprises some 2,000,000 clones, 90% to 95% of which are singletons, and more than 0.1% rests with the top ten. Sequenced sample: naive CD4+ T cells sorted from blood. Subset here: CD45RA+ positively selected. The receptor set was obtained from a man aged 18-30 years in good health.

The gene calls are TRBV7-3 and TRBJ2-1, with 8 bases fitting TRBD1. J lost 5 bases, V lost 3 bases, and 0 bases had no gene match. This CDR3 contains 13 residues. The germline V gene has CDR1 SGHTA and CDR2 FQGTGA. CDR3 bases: TGTGCCAGCAGCTTGGACAGGGACAATGAGCAGTTCTTC. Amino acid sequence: CASSLDRDNEQFF.

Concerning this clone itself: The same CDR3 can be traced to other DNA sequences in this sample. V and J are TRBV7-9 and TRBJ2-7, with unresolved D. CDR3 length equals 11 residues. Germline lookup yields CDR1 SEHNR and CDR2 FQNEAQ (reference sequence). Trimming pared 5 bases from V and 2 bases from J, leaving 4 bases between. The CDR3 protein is CASSLTYEQYF. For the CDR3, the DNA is TGTGCCAGCAGCCTCACCTACGAGCAGTACTTC.